This TCR beta chain appears in the sequencing data of a study of blood T cell repertoires in COVID-19 (dated by TCRdb to the early 2020s). Regarding the study in general: Samples covering the acute and convalescent phases of COVID-19 were provided by collaborators in the United States, Italy and Spain. Where HLA class I and class II types were available, the types were taken from metadata supplied by the sample provider, not from assay-based typing. Deeply sampled blood TCRbeta repertoires from subjects exposed to, actively infected with, or recovered from COVID-19 were included in the dataset. Samples came from the ongoing ImmuneRACE study (first 160 participants) plus 1,254 subjects from 6 global collaborators. The material from the prospective study consisted of cDNA or gDNA derived from T cells, B-cell-depleted T cells, or PBMCs. The repertoires were released in a freely available public database meant as a resource for research on the immune response to SARS-CoV-2. A de-identified subject ID, COVID-19 status, age in years and sex were almost always included in the sample metadata.

Overall study results and their limits: How much clinical and demographic metadata was included differed by source and by participant, and the metadata was provided uncurated.

At one collaborating source in Seattle, patients were enrolled during active infection and were followed longitudinally through the course of disease. Each collaborating institution followed its own protocols to collect whole blood in K2EDTA tubes. For TCRbeta analysis, collaborator samples were shipped as frozen whole blood, as isolated PBMCs, or as DNA extracted from either sample type. The immunoSEQ Assay, a bias-controlled multiplex PCR, was used to amplify TCRbeta CDR3 regions from genomic DNA. The original methods were these. The number of nucleated cells in each sample was estimated by amplification of reference gene primers within the assay. To quantify the absolute abundance of each unique TCRbeta CDR3 rearrangement, sequence reads were collapsed and filtered. Productive Simpson clonality was computed per sample as the square root of Simpson's diversity index over productive rearrangements. TCRdb holds this immuneACCESS table with in-frame rearrangements only. Some clones are missing; in checked studies, unresolved V genes explain under half, and the rest has no known cause. V and J calls plus clone size are reproduced from that table; the DNA served to infer D and trimming. This sample has 500,000 to 600,000 clones in its table, and around 90% of those were observed once. The ten largest clonotypes hold around 7.8% of the sample.

To note about this clone: The antigen this receptor binds is unknown. No base qualities exist here, and no much larger clone lies one base off it.

The source is a woman in her forties or fifties with COVID-19, enrolled during active disease. The specimen sequenced was peripheral blood.

The CDR3 region reads CASSQDLAGEDTDTQYF. The nucleotide sequence is TGCGCCAGCAGCCAAGACCTGGCGGGGGAAGATACAGATACGCAGTATTTT. This receptor chain uses TRBV4-1 and TRBJ2-3; TRBD2 matches 7 bases in the middle. CDR1 and CDR2, looked up from the germline V gene, are MGHRA and YSYEKL. The CDR3 contains 17 residues, cysteine and phenylalanine counted. CDR3 DNA is the only sequence kept; it has 51 bases, read in frame from the first base. V has 0 bases trimmed and J has 3 bases trimmed; junction bases matching no gene number 9.